This T cell receptor (beta chain) was sequenced in a study of T cells in Graves' hyperthyroidism and ophthalmopathy. Each ophthalmopathy patient scored at least 3 on the Clinical Activity Score and at least 4 on NOSPECS grade, with duration under 3 months. Any patient presenting with uncontrolled infection, other autoimmune disease, pregnancy or lactation was left out. Overall study findings and caveats: Ophthalmopathy stood apart from stable hyperthyroidism in a 13 V-J model.

Authors of the study amplified TCR beta CDR3 regions from RNA transcripts. HTBI primers were the set used in a first-round RT-PCR of the TCR CDR3. From the multiplex PCR reads, TCRdb called clonotypes with MiXCR, one entry per CDR3 protein. The data show under 350,000 distinct CDR3 sequences, 15% to 20% seen once. Ten or more counts support this clonotype. The antigen is undetermined. The source is a woman aged 55-69 years with Graves' ophthalmopathy. The sequencing sample was made of blood.

CDR3 amino acids: CASSNPLRERGDNEQFF. CDR3 coding DNA: TGTGCCAGCAGTAACCCCCTCAGGGAGCGGGGGGACAATGAGCAGTTCTTC. V and J are TRBV6-2 or TRBV6-3 and TRBJ2-1, with TRBD2 matching 9 bases. The CDR3 has 17 amino acids. V gave up 5 bases and J gave up 5 bases; unmatched junction bases: 13. The germline CDR1 and CDR2 sequences are MNHEY and SVGEGT.